One and the same sample provided the 29 T cell receptor beta chains below, sequenced in a study of cytomegalovirus exposure and HLA in healthy donors. PCR was performed using 60 Vbeta and 13 Jbeta primers. The repertoire was sequenced with immunoSEQ multiplex PCR; TCRdb's copy has only in-frame clones and lacks some. The table gives about 130,000 clones; the top ten clones make up 2.2% of it. Sequenced input: PBMCs. These receptor sequences come from a man aged 40-49 years in good health and CMV-seronegative.

This chain uses TRBV21-1 with TRBJ2-1; the D call of TRBD1 is as the table states it, not checked on the DNA. TRBV21-1 is a recognized pseudogene. The CDR3 runs 19 residues. The CDR3 here is CASSKGYVLPGAGYNEQFF. The CDR3 DNA reads as TGTGCCAGCAGCAAAGGTTACGTGCTTCCAGGGGCTGGCTACAATGAGCAGTTCTTC.

This rearrangement joins TRBV7-2 to TRBJ2-7; D possibly corresponds to TRBD2 (6 bases). Germline V gives CDR1 SGHTA, CDR2 FQGNSA. The CDR3 sequence is 11 residues long. Trimming removed 8 bases from V and 9 bases from J, with 14 bases in between. The CDR3 region has the DNA TGTGCCAGCTCGGGAGTGGGAGGGCAGTACTTC. The encoded protein is CASSGVGGQYF. The entire variable domain, with the rest obtained from reference TRBV7-2 and TRBJ2-7, is as follows: GAGVSQSPSNKVTEKGKDVELRCDPISGHTALYWYRQSLGQGLEFLIYFQGNSAPDKSGLPSDRFSAERTGGSVSTLTIQRTQQEDSAVYLCASSGVGGQYFGPGTRLTVT.

The V call is TRBV7-6, the J call TRBJ1-2, with D hard to call. Per germline, CDR1 SGHVS and CDR2 FNYEAQ. There are 12 residues in the CDR3. V gave up 5 bases and J gave up 8 bases, with 12 bases separating them. Here the CDR3 reads CASSRLPWGYTF. The CDR3 DNA reads as TGTGCCAGCAGCCGACTCCCTTGGGGCTACACCTTC.

The J gene is TRBJ1-2, the V gene TRBV5-4, with TRBD1 identical over 8 bases. The CDR3 consists of 19 residues. Losses at the gene ends were 4 bases for V and 0 bases for J; bases not matched to a gene: 17. Germline CDR1 reads SGHNT; CDR2 reads YYREEE (reference sequence). The CDR3 sequence: CASSVLIGTGRNANYGYTF. The DNA of the CDR3 is TGTGCCAGCAGCGTATTAATAGGGACAGGACGTAATGCTAACTATGGCTACACCTTC.

The rearrangement links TRBV5-4 to TRBJ2-7; maybe TRBD1 (6 bases). V was cut by 0 bases and J by 4 bases, with 8 bases left in between. The CDR3 consists of 13 residues. CDR1 is SGHNT and CDR2 is YYREEE in the germline V gene (reference sequence). The CDR3 region is CASSLEGGYEQYF. The DNA of the CDR3 is TGTGCCAGCAGCTTGGAAGGGGGTTACGAGCAGTACTTC. Full variable domain (outside the CDR3, taken from reference TRBV5-4 and TRBJ2-7): ETGVTQSPTHLIKTRGQQVTLRCSSQSGHNTVSWYQQALGQGPQFIFQYYREEENGRGNFPPRFSGLQFPNYSSELNVNALELDDSALYLCASSLEGGYEQYFGPGTRLTVT.

The chain uses TRBV5-4 and TRBJ2-3, with 12 nucleotides matching TRBD2. Germline V CDR1 and CDR2: SGHNT, YYREEE (reference sequence). The trim removed 0 bases at V and 5 bases at J, leaving 7 bases unmatched. CDR3 length: 17 amino acids. The CDR3 reads CASSLDLTSGRIDTQYF. The DNA of the CDR3 is TGTGCCAGCAGCTTGGATCTCACTAGCGGGAGGATAGATACGCAGTATTTT. Combining the CDR3 with reference TRBV5-4 and TRBJ2-3 gives the whole variable domain ETGVTQSPTHLIKTRGQQVTLRCSSQSGHNTVSWYQQALGQGPQFIFQYYREEENGRGNFPPRFSGLQFPNYSSELNVNALELDDSALYLCASSLDLTSGRIDTQYFGPGTRLTVL.

The V gene is TRBV5-1, the J gene TRBJ1-1; possible D gene TRBD1, 6 bases. CDR1 is SGHRS, CDR2 YFSETQ, per germline. Deletions cut 0 bases from V and 5 bases from J, with 11 bases between. CDR3 length: 14 amino acids. DNA for the CDR3: TGCGCCAGCAGCTTGGGGGGGCGTGGGACTGAAGCTTTCTTT. Its protein is CASSLGGRGTEAFF.

The rearrangement joins TRBV7-8 to TRBJ2-3, with 11 bases lining up with TRBD1. The V and J ends lost 4 bases and 5 bases, in that order; junction bases with no gene match: 2. The CDR3 length is 14 residues. CDR1 is SGHVS and CDR2 is FQNEAQ in the germline V gene. CDR3 DNA sequence: TGTGCCAGCAGCTCGGACAGGGGGCAAGATACGCAGTATTTT. Its translation is CASSSDRGQDTQYF.

The chain joins TRBV30 to TRBJ1-1; D perhaps matches TRBD1 (6 bases). In germline, CDR1 is GTSNPN, CDR2 SVGIG (reference sequence). The CDR3 extends over 11 amino acids. V shed 2 bases and J shed 11 bases, with 12 bases lying between them. The CDR3 sequence is CAWSSGVGAFF. CDR3 sequence (DNA): TGTGCCTGGAGTTCAGGGGTAGGGGCTTTCTTT.

This rearrangement joins TRBV28 to TRBJ1-1; maybe TRBD1 (6 bases). CDR1 is MDHEN and CDR2 is SYDVKM in the germline V gene. The germline V and J ends were trimmed by 6 bases and 3 bases, with 20 bases remaining between them. The CDR3 consists of 16 residues. The CDR3, as DNA: TGTGCCAGCAGCGTAACAGGGAGGGTGGGGTACACTGAAGCTTTCTTT. As protein: CASSVTGRVGYTEAFF.

The chain links TRBV5-4 to TRBJ1-3, with TRBD1 matching 8 bases. From germline, CDR1 is SGHNT and CDR2 YYREEE (reference sequence). This CDR3 comprises 14 residues. Trimming cost V 3 bases and J 3 bases; bases outside gene matches: 2. CDR3 region: CASSWTGFGNTIYF. In DNA, the CDR3 is TGTGCCAGCAGCTGGACAGGGTTTGGAAACACCATATATTTT.

The chain is built from TRBV10-2 and TRBJ2-7; 7 bases map to TRBD2. Germline trimming cut 5 bases from V and 3 bases from J; bases unmatched to any gene: 7. Germline V gene lookup returns CDR1 WSHSY and CDR2 SAAADI. There are 14 residues in the CDR3. This CDR3 reads CASSFGGRVYEQYF. In DNA form, the CDR3 reads TGCGCCAGCAGTTTTGGTGGGAGGGTCTACGAGCAGTACTTC.

This rearrangement joins TRBV15 to TRBJ2-1, with 9 bases that match TRBD1. The CDR3 has 15 amino acids. Germline CDR1 is LNHNV and CDR2 is YYDKDF (reference sequence). Trimming removed 1 base from V and 2 bases from J; junction bases left unmatched: 0. The CDR3 protein is CATSRGTGAYNEQFF. The DNA of the CDR3 is TGTGCCACCAGCAGAGGGACAGGGGCCTACAATGAGCAGTTCTTC. The whole variable domain, remainder taken from reference TRBV15 and TRBJ2-1, is DAMVIQNPRYQVTQFGKPVTLSCSQTLNHNVMYWYQQKSSQAPKLLFHYYDKDFNNEADTPDNFQSRRPNTSFCFLDIRSPGLGDTAMYLCATSRGTGAYNEQFFGPGTRLTVL.

The CDR3 nucleotides read TGTGCCAGCAGCTCCTCCTCGACAGGGAGGAACGAGCAGTACTTC. It yields the protein CASSSSSTGRNEQYF. V gene TRBV7-9 combines with J gene TRBJ2-7, with D possibly matching TRBD1 (7 bases). The ends were cut back, 4 bases at V and 5 bases at J, with 18 bases in the middle. Germline V gene data show CDR1 as SEHNR and CDR2 as FQNEAQ (reference sequence). There are 15 residues in the CDR3.

The CDR3 nucleotides read TGTGCCAGCAGCCAAGATTCAGGTGGCTACACCTTC. This translates into CASSQDSGGYTF. The V call is TRBV4-2, the J call TRBJ1-2; unclear D gene. The CDR3 runs 12 residues. Germline V gene lookup returns CDR1 LGHNA and CDR2 YNFKEQ. Trimming cost V 0 bases and J 7 bases, with 6 bases left between them.

V gene TRBV7-2 combines with J gene TRBJ1-2; no clear D. V dropped 2 bases and J dropped 4 bases, with 11 bases sitting between them. The germline V gene has CDR1 SGHTA and CDR2 FQGNSA. This CDR3 comprises 14 residues. The CDR3 is CASSLSTEAYGYTF. The DNA for the CDR3 is TGTGCCAGCAGCTTATCAACCGAGGCCTATGGCTACACCTTC. The full variable domain, with the rest looked up from reference TRBV7-2 and TRBJ1-2, is GAGVSQSPSNKVTEKGKDVELRCDPISGHTALYWYRQSLGQGLEFLIYFQGNSAPDKSGLPSDRFSAERTGGSVSTLTIQRTQQEDSAVYLCASSLSTEAYGYTFGSGTRLTVV.

On this clone itself: Its ends do not fully match the called genes, so a read error is possible. The chain links TRBV7-7 to TRBJ1-4; TRBD1 is a possible D gene (5 bases). There are 15 residues in the CDR3. The germline V gene has CDR1 SSHAT and CDR2 FNYEAQ (reference sequence). The chain's CDR3 is CASSPQGLPNEKLFF. The CDR3 region has the DNA TGTGCTAGCAGCCCCCAGGGACTTCCTAATGAAAAACTGTTTTTT.

The CDR3 nucleotides are TGTGCCAGCAGTCCAGACAGGGCTAAAGCTTTCTTT. Translated: CASSPDRAKAFF. The genes are TRBV27 and TRBJ1-1; 7 bases agree with TRBD1. This CDR3 has 12 amino acids. Germline CDR1 MNHEY, CDR2 SMNVEV (reference sequence). With V trimmed by 5 bases and J by 9 bases, 6 bases remained unmatched.

Notes on this clone: A junction boundary mismatches the germline segment, possibly from a read error. The rearrangement links TRBV7-7 to TRBJ2-5, with D maybe TRBD2 (5 bases). This CDR3 region has 14 residues. Germline CDR1 and CDR2: SSHAT and FNYEAQ (reference sequence). CDR3 DNA: TGTGCTAGCAGCAAGACGGGGTCCCAGGAGACCCAGTACTTC. Its translation: CASSKTGSQETQYF.

V is TRBV7-6 and J is TRBJ2-7, with 12 bases identical to TRBD2. The CDR3 is 13 residues long. Germline V gives CDR1 SGHVS, CDR2 FNYEAQ. The trim removed 5 bases at V and 6 bases at J, leaving 2 bases unmatched. The chain's CDR3 is CASSEGLAGEQYF. The CDR3 nucleotides are TGTGCCAGCAGCGAGGGACTAGCGGGCGAGCAGTACTTC.

V and J are TRBV30 and TRBJ1-1; 8 bases are a match to TRBD1. After removal of 3 bases from V and 4 bases from J, the junction contained 4 bases not matched to a gene. Per the germline V gene, CDR1 is GTSNPN and CDR2 is SVGIG (reference sequence). This CDR3 is built from 13 residues. The CDR3, as DNA: TGTGCCTGGAGCCCCACAGGGGGCACTGAAGCTTTCTTT. Translated, it gives CAWSPTGGTEAFF.

The chain combines TRBV13 with TRBJ2-7, with 9 bases lining up with TRBD2. The V gene's germline CDR1 is PRHDT and CDR2 FYEKMQ (reference sequence). Unmatched junction bases numbered 8, after V lost 4 bases and J lost 4 bases. CDR3 size: 15 residues. The CDR3 spells CASSSSAGGGYEQYF. CDR3 bases: TGTGCCAGCAGCTCGTCAGCGGGAGGTGGTTACGAGCAGTACTTC.

This chain connects TRBV30 to TRBJ1-2, with a tentative D call TRBD1 (6 bases). The CDR3 sequence is 12 residues long. Between the trimmed V and J ends, which lost 1 base and 4 bases, there was a span of 7 bases. Germline V gene sequence: CDR1 GTSNPN, CDR2 SVGIG (reference sequence). CDR3 loop: CAWSGTVYGYTF. In nucleotides, the CDR3 is TGTGCCTGGAGTGGGACAGTCTATGGCTACACCTTC.

The chain couples TRBV5-6 to TRBJ1-2; D is unclear. The CDR3 runs 13 residues. With 0 bases removed from V and 1 base from J, the gap between germline ends came to 4 bases. Germline V gives CDR1 SGHDT, CDR2 YYEEEE. CDR3 protein: CASSLGSNYGYTF. CDR3 DNA sequence: TGTGCCAGCAGCTTGGGCAGTAACTATGGCTACACCTTC.

V gene TRBV4-1 combines with J gene TRBJ1-5; tentative D call: TRBD1 (6 bases). V gave up 4 bases and J gave up 5 bases, with 15 bases separating them. The CDR3 runs 15 residues. Germline V gives CDR1 MGHRA, CDR2 YSYEKL. This CDR3 is CASSPDGGGYQPQHF. CDR3 bases: TGCGCCAGCAGCCCCGACGGGGGGGGCTATCAGCCCCAGCATTTT.

The rearrangement links TRBV19 to TRBJ2-1; maybe TRBD2 (6 bases). There are 15 residues in the CDR3. Germline lookup yields CDR1 LNHDA and CDR2 SQIVND (reference sequence). V lost 7 bases to trimming and J lost 2 bases, with 15 bases between them. The chain's CDR3 is CASTGSRETYNEQFF. In nucleotides, the CDR3 is TGTGCCAGTACGGGTAGTCGGGAGACCTACAATGAGCAGTTCTTC.

This chain uses TRBV11-2 with TRBJ2-1; 15 positions agree with TRBD2. V trimming: 3 bases; J trimming: 5 bases; junction bases outside the gene matches: 11. Germline V gene data show CDR1 as SGHAT and CDR2 as FQNNGV. The CDR3 is 19 residues long. This CDR3 reads CASSLVVPGLAGGDNEQFF. CDR3 DNA: TGTGCCAGCAGCTTGGTGGTACCGGGACTAGCGGGAGGAGACAATGAGCAGTTCTTC.

The chain joins TRBV7-8 to TRBJ2-7; possibly TRBD1 for D (6 bases). Deletions cut 4 bases from V and 3 bases from J, with 19 bases between. The CDR3 is 16 amino acids. Germline loops: CDR1 SGHVS, CDR2 FQNEAQ. Written as DNA, the CDR3 is TGTGCCAGCAGCTACGGTAGGGGGACACGGGACTACGAGCAGTACTTC. It codes for CASSYGRGTRDYEQYF.

V usage is TRBV5-8 and J usage is TRBJ1-2; 8 nucleotides agree with TRBD1. This CDR3 is 13 amino acids long. Germline assignment: CDR1 SGHTS and CDR2 YDEGEE. Trimming took 0 bases from V and 11 from J; bases not matched to a gene: 6. The CDR3 sequence: CASSLGDRMEYTF. DNA of the CDR3: TGTGCCAGCAGCTTGGGGGACAGGATGGAGTACACCTTC. The full variable domain, completed using reference TRBV5-8 and TRBJ1-2, is EAGVTQSPTHLIKTRGQQATLRCSPISGHTSVYWYQQALGLGLQFLLWYDEGEERNRGNFPPRFSGRQFPNYSSELNVNALELEDSALYLCASSLGDRMEYTFGSGTRLTVV.